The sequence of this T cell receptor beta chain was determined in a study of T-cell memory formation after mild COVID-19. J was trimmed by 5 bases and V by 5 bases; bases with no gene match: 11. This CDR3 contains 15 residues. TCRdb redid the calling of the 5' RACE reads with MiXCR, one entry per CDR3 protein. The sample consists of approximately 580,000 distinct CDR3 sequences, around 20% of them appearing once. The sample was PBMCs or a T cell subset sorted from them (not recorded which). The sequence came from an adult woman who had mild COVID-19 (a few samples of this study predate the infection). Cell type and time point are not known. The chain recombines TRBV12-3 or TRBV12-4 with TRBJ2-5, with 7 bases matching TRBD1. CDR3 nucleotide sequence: TGTGCCAGCAGTCGTACCACTGACAGGGCGGAGACCCAGTACTTC. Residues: CASSRTTDRAETQYF.